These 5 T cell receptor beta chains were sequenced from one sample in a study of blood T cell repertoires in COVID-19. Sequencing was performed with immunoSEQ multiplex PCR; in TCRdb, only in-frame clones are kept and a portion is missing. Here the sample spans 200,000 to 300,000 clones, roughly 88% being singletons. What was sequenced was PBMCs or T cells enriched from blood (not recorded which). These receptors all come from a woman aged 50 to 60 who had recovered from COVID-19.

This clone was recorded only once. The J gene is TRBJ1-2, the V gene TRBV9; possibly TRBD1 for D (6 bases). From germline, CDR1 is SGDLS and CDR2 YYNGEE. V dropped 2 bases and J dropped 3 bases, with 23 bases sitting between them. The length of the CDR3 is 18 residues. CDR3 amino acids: CASSVHAPLTGPYYGYTF. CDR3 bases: TGTGCCAGCAGCGTTCACGCCCCCCTTACAGGGCCCTACTATGGCTACACCTTC.

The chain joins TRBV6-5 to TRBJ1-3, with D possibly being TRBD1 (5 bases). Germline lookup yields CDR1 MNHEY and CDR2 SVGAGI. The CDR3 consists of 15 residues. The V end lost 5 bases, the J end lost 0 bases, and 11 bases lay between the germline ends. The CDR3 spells CASSPFDSSGNTIYF. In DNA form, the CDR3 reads TGTGCCAGCAGTCCTTTTGACAGCTCTGGAAACACCATATATTTT.

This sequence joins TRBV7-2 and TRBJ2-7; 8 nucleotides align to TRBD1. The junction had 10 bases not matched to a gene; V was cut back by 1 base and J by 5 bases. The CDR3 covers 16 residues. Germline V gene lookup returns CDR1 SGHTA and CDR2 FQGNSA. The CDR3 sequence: CASSLVPQGATHEQYF. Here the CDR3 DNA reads TGTGCCAGCAGCTTAGTTCCGCAGGGGGCCACCCACGAGCAGTACTTC.

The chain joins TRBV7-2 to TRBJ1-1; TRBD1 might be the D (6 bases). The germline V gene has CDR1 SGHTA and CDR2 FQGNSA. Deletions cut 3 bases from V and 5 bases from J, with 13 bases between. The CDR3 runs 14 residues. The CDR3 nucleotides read TGTGCCAGCAGCTTCCGGGGGGCGCGTACTGAAGCTTTCTTT. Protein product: CASSFRGARTEAFF.

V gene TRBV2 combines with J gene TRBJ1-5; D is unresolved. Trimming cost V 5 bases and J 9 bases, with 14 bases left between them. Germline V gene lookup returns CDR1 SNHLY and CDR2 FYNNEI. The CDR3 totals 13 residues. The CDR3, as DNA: TGTGCCAGCAGTTTCGACGGGTTTGCGCCCCAGCATTTT. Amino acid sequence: CASSFDGFAPQHF.